These 31 T cell receptor beta chains were sequenced from one sample in a study of blood T cells in healthy people across ages. A second 7 to 11 cycle PCR used barcoded and J-beta primers. MiXCR, run by TCRdb on the 5' RACE reads, gives a single entry per CDR3 protein. Among 980,000 or so distinct CDR3 sequences, about 48% were seen once, and the ten largest hold around an eighth. Sequencing was performed on blood. These TCRs come from a young man in good health.

The chain combines TRBV7-2 with TRBJ1-5, with no clear D. This CDR3 has 15 residues. V was shortened by 2 bases and J by 6 bases, with 14 bases between the two germline ends. The germline gives CDR1 SGHTA, CDR2 FQGNSA. The DNA of the CDR3 is TGTGCCAGCAGCTTATCTCGACAATCTTCTCAGCCCCAGCATTTT. It translates to CASSLSRQSSQPQHF.

The chain uses TRBV6-1 and TRBJ2-5; perhaps TRBD1 as D (6 bases). The germline CDR1 and CDR2 sequences are MNHNS and SASEGT. V was shortened by 8 bases and J by 5 bases, with 15 bases between the two germline ends. The CDR3 covers 13 residues. The CDR3 reads CASLGTLVETQYF. CDR3 in DNA: TGTGCCAGCCTTGGGACATTGGTGGAGACCCAGTACTTC.

With respect to this clonotype: With a much larger clone just one base away, this may be a read error. The chain links TRBV3-1 to TRBJ1-6; 8 bases are a match to TRBD1. The CDR3 is 14 residues long. The germline CDR1 and CDR2 sequences are LGHDT and YNNKEL (reference sequence). The DNA for the CDR3 is TGTGTCAGCAGCCAAGGACAGGGTAATTCACCCCTCCACTTT. Residues: CVSSQGQGNSPLHF. Full variable domain (missing parts from reference TRBV3-1 and TRBJ1-6): DTAVSQTPKYLVTQMGNDKSIKCEQNLGHDTMYWYKQDSKKFLKIMFSYNNKELIINETVPNRFSPKSPDKAHLNLHINSLELGDSAVYFCVSSQGQGNSPLHFGNGTRLTVT.

This clonotype occurred a few times. In DNA, the CDR3 is TGTGCCAGCAGCTTAGGGGGGACAGGGAACACAGATACGCAGTATTTT. It encodes CASSLGGTGNTDTQYF. The V gene is TRBV7-2, the J gene TRBJ2-3; the match to TRBD1 covers 9 bases. After removal of 1 base from V and 2 bases from J, the junction contained 4 bases not matched to a gene. Germline-derived CDR1 and CDR2 are SGHTA and FQGNSA. The CDR3 has 16 amino acids. Looking up the rest from reference TRBV7-2 and TRBJ2-3 gives the full variable domain: GAGVSQSPSNKVTEKGKDVELRCDPISGHTALYWYRQSLGQGLEFLIYFQGNSAPDKSGLPSDRFSAERTGGSVSTLTIQRTQQEDSAVYLCASSLGGTGNTDTQYFGPGTRLTVL.

Turning to this clonotype: Sequence at one end of the junction differs from germline and may be a read error. The chain couples TRBV4-3 to TRBJ1-5; the D is unclear. CDR1 and CDR2 (germline): LGHNA, YSLEER. The CDR3 spans 17 residues. CDR3 in amino acids: CVSSQEVGSISNQPQHF. Written as DNA, the CDR3 is TGCGTCAGCAGCCAAGAAGTTGGGTCCATTAGCAATCAGCCCCAGCATTTT.

The rearrangement links TRBV28 to TRBJ1-2, with unresolved D. The V gene's germline CDR1 is MDHEN and CDR2 SYDVKM. The V end was cut by 3 bases, the J end by 3 bases, with 17 bases between. This CDR3 contains 16 residues. This CDR3 is CASSFAPGKWDYGYTF. CDR3 coding DNA: TGTGCCAGCAGTTTCGCCCCGGGCAAGTGGGACTATGGCTACACCTTC.

The gene calls are TRBV4-2 and TRBJ2-3; tentative D call: TRBD2 (5 bases). The V gene lost 1 base and the J gene lost 2 bases, with 13 bases spanning the gap. CDR3 size: 16 residues. Germline CDR1 reads LGHNA; CDR2 reads YNFKEQ. CDR3 DNA sequence: TGTGCCAGCAGCCAAGCGTTAGCGCGGCTCACAGATACGCAGTATTTT. Protein sequence: CASSQALARLTDTQYF.

As concerns this clonotype: An end of the junction does not agree with germline; a read error may underlie this. This chain links TRBV20-1 with TRBJ1-2, with D tentatively TRBD1 (5 bases). The CDR3 spans 13 residues. Germline CDR1 DFQATT, CDR2 SNEGSKA (reference sequence). The CDR3 is CSARGTQDYGCTF. DNA of the CDR3: TGCAGTGCTAGAGGGACACAAGACTATGGCTGCACCTTC.

This chain uses TRBV29-1 with TRBJ1-2, with 7 bases identical to TRBD1. The V gene's germline CDR1 is SQVTM and CDR2 ANQGSEA. J lost 0 bases, V lost 7 bases, and 5 bases had no gene match. This CDR3 region has 13 residues. CDR3 region: CSAAGTANYGYTF. CDR3 DNA: TGCAGCGCTGCCGGGACAGCTAACTATGGCTACACCTTC.

The chain couples TRBV7-2 to TRBJ2-3; 7 bases are shared with TRBD2. The germline gives CDR1 SGHTA, CDR2 FQGNSA. The junction had 5 bases not matched to a gene; V was cut back by 4 bases and J by 1 base. This CDR3 is built from 15 residues. Here the CDR3 reads CASSWEGFGTDTQYF. As DNA, the CDR3 is TGTGCCAGCAGCTGGGAGGGCTTCGGCACAGATACGCAGTATTTT.

This clonotype was counted at least ten times. V is TRBV20-1 and J is TRBJ2-7; D tentatively reads TRBD1 or TRBD2 (6 bases each). Germline-derived CDR1 and CDR2 are DFQATT and SNEGSKA (reference sequence). CDR3 length: 15 amino acids. V was pared by 3 bases and J by 3 bases, with 18 bases between. As DNA, the CDR3 is TGCAGTGCTAGGGCAGACACAGGAGGGGGCTACGAGCAGTACTTC. Translated: CSARADTGGGYEQYF.

The chain couples TRBV30 to TRBJ2-7, with D unclear. The CDR3 spans 16 residues. Germline V gene data show CDR1 as GTSNPN and CDR2 as SVGIG (reference sequence). V was trimmed by 2 bases and J by 2 bases, leaving 19 bases between them. The CDR3 loop reads CAWSSPRGVLTYEQYF. The CDR3, as DNA: TGTGCCTGGAGTTCCCCCCGTGGGGTCCTAACCTACGAGCAGTACTTC.

Turning to this clonotype: At one end, the junction sequence differs from germline, possibly due to a read error. The chain employs TRBV3-1 and TRBJ2-1; possibly TRBD2 for D (5 bases). From germline, CDR1 is LGHDT and CDR2 YNNKEL (reference sequence). This CDR3 comprises 16 residues. This CDR3 is CASSQALARNTGELFF. The CDR3 region has the DNA TGTGCCAGCAGCCAAGCTCTGGCAAGGAACACCGGGGAGCTGTTCTTC.

The gene calls are TRBV7-9 and TRBJ2-2; no reliable D call. Trimming removed 5 bases from V and 4 bases from J, with 5 bases in between. This CDR3 has 12 amino acids. Germline V CDR1 and CDR2: SEHNR, FQNEAQ (reference sequence). The CDR3 is CASSMITGELFF. As DNA, the CDR3 is TGTGCCAGCAGCATGATCACCGGGGAGCTGTTTTTT.

The chain combines TRBV11-2 with TRBJ1-1, with D hard to call. V lost 5 bases and J 2 bases, leaving 9 bases between the germline ends. The CDR3 is made up of 13 amino acids. Germline CDR1 reads SGHAT; CDR2 reads FQNNGV. CDR3 coding DNA: TGTGCCAGCAGCCTTCAGGCCAACACTGAAGCTTTCTTT. This codes for CASSLQANTEAFF. Full variable domain (outside the CDR3, taken from reference TRBV11-2 and TRBJ1-1): EAGVAQSPRYKIIEKRQSVAFWCNPISGHATLYWYQQILGQGPKLLIQFQNNGVVDDSQLPKDRFSAERLKGVDSTLKIQPAKLEDSAVYLCASSLQANTEAFFGQGTRLTVV.

This clonotype was recorded at least ten times. The chain is built from TRBV5-1 and TRBJ1-6; 9 bases are shared with TRBD1. V shed 3 bases and J 12 bases; nucleotides not matched to a gene: 7. The CDR3 sequence is 14 residues long. Per the germline V gene, CDR1 is SGHRS and CDR2 is YFSETQ. The chain's CDR3 is CASSSGTGNGPLHF. The CDR3 region has the DNA TGCGCCAGCAGCTCCGGGACAGGGAATGGACCCCTCCACTTT. Full variable domain (rest looked up from reference TRBV5-1 and TRBJ1-6): KAGVTQTPRYLIKTRGQQVTLSCSPISGHRSVSWYQQTPGQGLQFLFEYFSETQRNKGNFPGRFSGRQFSNSRSEMNVSTLELGDSALYLCASSSGTGNGPLHFGNGTRLTVT.

This clonotype was seen a handful of times. This rearrangement joins TRBV10-3 to TRBJ1-2; maybe TRBD1 (5 bases). This CDR3 has 15 residues. Germline assignment: CDR1 ENHRY and CDR2 SYGVKD. Trimming took 4 bases from V and 3 from J, leaving 15 bases between them. Here the CDR3 reads CAISGGRGEDYGYTF. DNA for the CDR3: TGTGCCATCAGTGGGGGCCGGGGTGAGGACTATGGCTACACCTTC.

This clonotype was counted between two and nine times. The V gene is TRBV9, the J gene TRBJ2-1; 7 positions agree with TRBD1. The CDR3 consists of 13 residues. CDR1 SGDLS and CDR2 YYNGEE come from the germline V gene. Trimming took 3 bases from V and 10 from J; bases not matched to a gene: 7. The CDR3 DNA reads as TGTGCCAGCAGCGAGGCCCAGACAGGGGAGCAGTTCTTC. The encoded protein is CASSEAQTGEQFF.

The chain has TRBV20-1 and TRBJ2-5; D uncertain. V lost 3 bases and J lost 5, with 10 bases in between. The CDR3 loop spans 12 amino acids. CDR1 and CDR2 from the germline V gene are DFQATT and SNEGSKA (reference sequence). The CDR3 sequence: CSASKQTETQYF. The CDR3 region has the DNA TGCAGTGCTAGTAAACAGACGGAGACCCAGTACTTC.

This clonotype was picked up a small number of times. V and J are TRBV4-1 and TRBJ1-4; D is possibly TRBD1 (6 bases). Germline loops: CDR1 MGHRA, CDR2 YSYEKL. V lost 0 bases to trimming and J lost 10 bases, with 21 bases between them. CDR3 length: 17 amino acids. CDR3 in DNA: TGCGCCAGCAGCCAAGAGGGGGGGGCGCGCCTCCGGGGAAAACTGTTTTTT. Encoded protein: CASSQEGGARLRGKLFF.

This clonotype was seen a few times. The chain employs TRBV29-1 and TRBJ2-4; tentatively, D is TRBD1 (6 bases). CDR1 is SQVTM, CDR2 ANQGSEA, per germline. This CDR3 has 15 amino acids. The V gene lost 3 bases and the J gene lost 2 bases, with 14 bases spanning the gap. The chain's CDR3 is CSVEPATGPKNIQYF. Here the CDR3 DNA reads TGCAGCGTTGAGCCCGCGACAGGCCCCAAAAACATTCAGTACTTC.

Notes on this clonotype: A read error may be the cause here, since a much bigger clone is one base away. The chain has TRBV7-8 and TRBJ2-5; tentative D call: TRBD1 (6 bases). The J call may be wrong; the DNA end is better matched by TRBJ2-7. Per the germline V gene, CDR1 is SGHVS and CDR2 is FQNEAQ. CDR3 length: 16 amino acids. CDR3 nucleotides: TGTGCCAGCAGCCTTGGGACCCCGAAAGGGGGTTACGAGCAGTACTTC. Protein product: CASSLGTPKGGYEQYF.

Only a few counts were recorded for this clonotype. This chain joins TRBV6-1 and TRBJ2-3; 8 nucleotides align to TRBD2. This CDR3 has 15 amino acids. CDR1 and CDR2 (germline): MNHNS, SASEGT. The V segment lost 3 bases and the J segment 2 bases; nucleotides outside the gene matches: 4. CDR3 in amino acids: CASSDSGGVTDTQYF. CDR3 coding DNA: TGTGCCAGCAGTGACTCCGGGGGGGTCACAGATACGCAGTATTTT.

The rearrangement links TRBV14 to TRBJ1-1; D is undetermined. The V gene's germline CDR1 is SGHDN and CDR2 FVKESK. The CDR3 extends over 16 amino acids. V was clipped by 0 bases and J by 4 bases, with 15 bases between them. CDR3 protein: CASSQDPHGLGTEAFF. The CDR3 DNA reads as TGTGCCAGCAGCCAAGATCCTCACGGGCTGGGCACTGAAGCTTTCTTT.

There are a few counts of this clonotype. The rearrangement links TRBV7-2 to TRBJ2-3; D is tentatively TRBD1 or TRBD2 (6 bases each). The length of the CDR3 is 16 residues. The V gene lost 5 bases and the J gene lost 0 bases, with 15 bases spanning the gap. Looked up from germline, CDR1 is SGHTA and CDR2 is FQGNSA. The CDR3 protein is CASSPTRTASTDTQYF. The CDR3 coding sequence is TGTGCCAGCAGCCCGACTAGGACAGCTAGCACAGATACGCAGTATTTT.

There are many counts of this clonotype. In DNA form, the CDR3 reads TGTGCCAGCAGTGCCCCAAGGGGCGAATCCACTGAAGCTTTCTTT. It translates to CASSAPRGESTEAFF. The chain couples TRBV6-6 to TRBJ1-1, with a weak D call TRBD1 (5 bases). Germline V gene data show CDR1 as MNHNY and CDR2 as SVGAGI (reference sequence). This CDR3 region has 15 residues. Trimming stripped 5 bases from V and 4 bases from J, with 17 bases between.

The chain recombines TRBV27 with TRBJ2-3; 8 nucleotides agree with TRBD2. Losses at the gene ends were 0 bases for V and 5 bases for J; bases not matched to a gene: 4. CDR3 length: 15 residues. Germline V gives CDR1 MNHEY, CDR2 SMNVEV (reference sequence). CDR3 coding DNA: TGTGCCAGCAGTTTATCGGGGCTAGCGGGAGATACGCAGTATTTT. Translating gives CASSLSGLAGDTQYF.

The chain couples TRBV29-1 to TRBJ1-1; D gene ambiguous. The CDR3 spans 13 residues. Germline CDR1 reads SQVTM; CDR2 reads ANQGSEA. V was pared by 1 base and J by 0 bases, with 6 bases between. The CDR3 sequence: CSVEVRLNTEAFF. The CDR3 region has the DNA TGCAGCGTTGAAGTCAGATTGAACACTGAAGCTTTCTTT.

This clonotype has a count of ten or more. The CDR3 region is CASSFGLNYEQYF. The CDR3 region has the DNA TGTGCCAGCAGTTTTGGACTCAACTACGAGCAGTACTTC. The chain is built from TRBV12-3 or TRBV12-4 and TRBJ2-7, with D possibly TRBD2 on 5 matching bases. The CDR3 sequence is 13 residues long. Trimming removed 3 bases at V and 3 bases at J, with 9 bases between.

The gene calls are TRBV20-1 and TRBJ2-7; TRBD1 matches 7 bases. The CDR3 totals 13 residues. V was pared by 8 bases and J by 2 bases, with 9 bases of the junction left unmatched. Germline lookup yields CDR1 DFQATT and CDR2 SNEGSKA (reference sequence). This CDR3 reads CSPGQATTYEQYF. The CDR3 DNA follows: TGCAGTCCTGGACAGGCCACGACCTACGAGCAGTACTTC.

The V and J genes are TRBV12-5 and TRBJ1-6, with D uncertain. CDR3 length: 13 amino acids. CDR1 LGHNT and CDR2 FRNRAP come from the germline V gene. V lost 7 bases to trimming and J lost 10 bases, with 14 bases between them. The CDR3 nucleotides read TGTGCTAGTGCCATGGGCCTGGGGTCACCCCTCCACTTT. It translates to CASAMGLGSPLHF.